The rows below give T cell receptor beta chains drawn from one sample of a study of T-cell memory formation after mild COVID-19. TCRdb recomputed calls from the 5' RACE reads with MiXCR, one row per CDR3 protein. In the table there are 400,000 to 450,000 distinct CDR3 sequences, around 17% of which are singletons. Sequencing was carried out using PBMCs or a T cell subset sorted from them (not recorded which). The receptors were sampled from a young man who had mild COVID-19 (a few samples of this study predate the infection). Cell type and time point are not known. Both conserved end residues are part of each CDR3. Each record gives: CDR3 DNA, CDR3 protein, V gene, J gene, D gene, clone size. D genes are given only for firm matches. Part of the rows lack a size; the others show once, few, many or a class for expanded clones.

DNA: TGCGCCAGCAGCTTGGTCGCCAAACTCACAGATACGCAGTATTTT; CDR3: CASSLVAKLTDTQYF; V: TRBV5-1; J: TRBJ2-3; D: -; size: few
DNA: TGTGCCAGCAGCCAAGGTCTTCTTGATACGCAGTATTTT; CDR3: CASSQGLLDTQYF; V: TRBV14; J: TRBJ2-3; D: -; size: -
DNA: TGCGCCAGCAGCTTGAGGCAGGGTGCCTACAATGAGCAGTTCTTC; CDR3: CASSLRQGAYNEQFF; V: TRBV5-1; J: TRBJ2-1; D: -; size: -
DNA: TGTGCCAGCAGCTTAGGTAGAACAGGGGGCACTGAAGCTTTCTTT; CDR3: CASSLGRTGGTEAFF; V: TRBV7-9; J: TRBJ1-1; D: TRBD1; size: -
DNA: TGTGCCAGCAGCTTAGGGACAGCAACCGGGGAGCTGTTTTTT; CDR3: CASSLGTATGELFF; V: TRBV7-2; J: TRBJ2-2; D: -; size: few
DNA: TGTGCCAGCAGCGCTTCGGTTATGACCGCTGGGGCCAACGTCCTGACTTTC; CDR3: CASSASVMTAGANVLTF; V: TRBV25-1; J: TRBJ2-6; D: -; size: few
DNA: TGTGCTAGCAGATCTAGCCTCGGGGCAGATACGCAGTATTTT; CDR3: CASRSSLGADTQYF; V: TRBV7-7; J: TRBJ2-3; D: -; size: few
DNA: TGTGCCAGCAGTTACAGGGGCCACGGCACGGAGACCCAGTACTTC; CDR3: CASSYRGHGTETQYF; V: TRBV7-3; J: TRBJ2-5; D: TRBD1; size: -
DNA: TGTGCCACCAGTGAGCTGGGGAGGGATACGCAGTATTTT; CDR3: CATSELGRDTQYF; V: TRBV24-1; J: TRBJ2-3; D: -; size: -
DNA: TGTGCCAGCAGCTTACCCCTGTCCGAAAAACTGTTTTTT; CDR3: CASSLPLSEKLFF; V: TRBV7-9; J: TRBJ1-4; D: -; size: -
DNA: TGTGCCAGCAGTGACTCGACTAGCGGGGGAAGGTATTTT; CDR3: CASSDSTSGGRYF; V: TRBV6-4; J: TRBJ2-3; D: TRBD2; size: -
DNA: TGTGCCAGCGGCCGTGAGGGGGGGGAGACCCAGTACTTC; CDR3: CASGREGGETQYF; V: TRBV7-2; J: TRBJ2-5; D: -; size: few
DNA: TGCGCCAGCAGCCAGACCGGGACAGGGGGGAATGAAAAACTGTTTTTT; CDR3: CASSQTGTGGNEKLFF; V: TRBV4-1; J: TRBJ1-4; D: TRBD1; size: few
DNA: TGTGCCACCAGTGATCCATCGACAGGGGGAGAGACCCAGTACTTC; CDR3: CATSDPSTGGETQYF; V: TRBV24-1; J: TRBJ2-5; D: TRBD1; size: few
DNA: TGTGCCAGCAGTTACCCTAAGGGCGGCAATCAGCCCCAGCATTTT; CDR3: CASSYPKGGNQPQHF; V: TRBV6-2/TRBV6-3; J: TRBJ1-5; D: -; size: -
DNA: TGTGCCAGCACGAAGACAGGGGGCCTTAGCAATCAGCCCCAGCATTTT; CDR3: CASTKTGGLSNQPQHF; V: TRBV2; J: TRBJ1-5; D: TRBD1; size: -
DNA: TGTGCCAGCAGCTTAAGTGGAAGCACAGATACGCAGTATTTT; CDR3: CASSLSGSTDTQYF; V: TRBV12-3/TRBV12-4; J: TRBJ2-3; D: -; size: many
DNA: TGTGCCAGCAGCTACAGGTCGGACACCACAGATACGCAGTATTTT; CDR3: CASSYRSDTTDTQYF; V: TRBV7-3; J: TRBJ2-3; D: -; size: -
DNA: TGTGCCATTGCCCGGGTTTCTCGCCCCTACGAGCAGTACTTC; CDR3: CAIARVSRPYEQYF; V: TRBV10-3; J: TRBJ2-7; D: -; size: few
DNA: TGTGCCACCAGAGATAGCGGGGGGCCCACAGATACGCAGTATTTT; CDR3: CATRDSGGPTDTQYF; V: TRBV24-1; J: TRBJ2-3; D: TRBD2; size: -
DNA: TGTGCCAGCAGTTTAAGGTCATACAATGAGCAGTTCTTC; CDR3: CASSLRSYNEQFF; V: TRBV12-3/TRBV12-4; J: TRBJ2-1; D: -; size: few
DNA: TGTGCCAGCAGCACCCCCTCCGCGGCAGGCACGTTAGCCAAAAACATTCAGTACTTC; CDR3: CASSTPSAAGTLAKNIQYF; V: TRBV7-2; J: TRBJ2-4; D: -; size: few
DNA: TGCGCCAGCAGCCGGAACAGGGGGGATGAGCAGTTCTTC; CDR3: CASSRNRGDEQFF; V: TRBV4-1; J: TRBJ2-1; D: TRBD1; size: -
DNA: TGTGCCAGCAGGTGGGGGACACTAAACACTGAAGCTTTCTTT; CDR3: CASRWGTLNTEAFF; V: TRBV7-9; J: TRBJ1-1; D: -; size: few
DNA: TGTGCCAGCAGCTTAGGACAGTTCAAAAACATTCAGTACTTC; CDR3: CASSLGQFKNIQYF; V: TRBV7-2; J: TRBJ2-4; D: -; size: -
DNA: TGTGCCACCAGCAGCTTCACCGGGACAGAACAGAGGCGCACTGAAGCTTTCTTT; CDR3: CATSSFTGTEQRRTEAFF; V: TRBV15; J: TRBJ1-1; D: TRBD1; size: many
DNA: TGCGCCAGCAGCATCGCAGCTACAGGGAACACTGAAGCTTTCTTT; CDR3: CASSIAATGNTEAFF; V: TRBV5-1; J: TRBJ1-1; D: -; size: few
DNA: TGTGCCAGCAGTTCGAGGCCCCCTAGCACAGATACGCAGTATTTT; CDR3: CASSSRPPSTDTQYF; V: TRBV12-3/TRBV12-4; J: TRBJ2-3; D: -; size: few
DNA: TGTGCCAGCAGCGGTACCCTCGGGTTTTGGGAGCTGTTTTTT; CDR3: CASSGTLGFWELFF; V: TRBV7-2; J: TRBJ2-2; D: -; size: few
DNA: TGCGCCAGCAGCTTCAGTCGCGAGACCCAGTACTTC; CDR3: CASSFSRETQYF; V: TRBV5-1; J: TRBJ2-5; D: -; size: -
DNA: TGTGCCAGCAGCCGGAACCGGGACAGGAGCACAGATACGCAGTATTTT; CDR3: CASSRNRDRSTDTQYF; V: TRBV11-2; J: TRBJ2-3; D: TRBD1; size: few
DNA: TGCGCCAGCGTCTTTGCGGGGGGGCCAGTTAAGCAGTATTTT; CDR3: CASVFAGGPVKQYF; V: TRBV5-1; J: TRBJ2-3; D: TRBD2; size: -
DNA: TGTGCCAGCAAACCAGCAGGGAATTCACCCCTCCACTTT; CDR3: CASKPAGNSPLHF; V: TRBV6-2/TRBV6-3; J: TRBJ1-6; D: -; size: few
DNA: TGTGCCAGCAGCTTGGGACAGGGGCGGAACAATGAGCAGTTCTTC; CDR3: CASSLGQGRNNEQFF; V: TRBV7-7; J: TRBJ2-1; D: TRBD1; size: -
DNA: TGTGCCAGCAGCCCCATTCAAGATACGCAGTATTTT; CDR3: CASSPIQDTQYF; V: TRBV7-9; J: TRBJ2-3; D: -; size: -
DNA: TGTGCCAGCAGCCAAAGCTCCTACAATGAGCAGTTCTTC; CDR3: CASSQSSYNEQFF; V: TRBV14; J: TRBJ2-1; D: -; size: -
DNA: TGCAGTGCTACGACAGGAATTAACTATGGCTACACCTTC; CDR3: CSATTGINYGYTF; V: TRBV20-1; J: TRBJ1-2; D: -; size: -
DNA: TGCGCCAGCAACCAAGGGACACTTGATTCACCCCTCCACTTT; CDR3: CASNQGTLDSPLHF; V: TRBV5-1; J: TRBJ1-6; D: -; size: -
DNA: TGTGCCAGCAGCGTAACCGGGACAGGGAACACCGGGGAGCTGTTTTTT; CDR3: CASSVTGTGNTGELFF; V: TRBV9; J: TRBJ2-2; D: TRBD1; size: few
DNA: TGTGCCAGCAGGTGGGGGGGCCTGAACACTGAAGCTTTCTTT; CDR3: CASRWGGLNTEAFF; V: TRBV6-1; J: TRBJ1-1; D: -; size: -
DNA: TGTGCCAGCACCCTAAACTATGGCTACACCTTC; CDR3: CASTLNYGYTF; V: TRBV7-9; J: TRBJ1-2; D: -; size: -
DNA: TGCGCCAGCATAGGGACAGGGGGCAATGAGCAGTTCTTC; CDR3: CASIGTGGNEQFF; V: TRBV5-1; J: TRBJ2-1; D: TRBD1; size: few
DNA: TGTGCCAGCAGCTTAGGACGGACCTACAATGAGCAGTTCTTC; CDR3: CASSLGRTYNEQFF; V: TRBV11-3; J: TRBJ2-1; D: -; size: -
DNA: TGTGCCAGCAGCTTAGCGCTCATGGGGGGTGGGCAAGAGACCCAGTACTTC; CDR3: CASSLALMGGGQETQYF; V: TRBV7-2; J: TRBJ2-5; D: -; size: -
DNA: TGTGCCAGCAGCTTAAACGCCCGCTCTGGAAACACCATATATTTT; CDR3: CASSLNARSGNTIYF; V: TRBV7-2; J: TRBJ1-3; D: -; size: few
DNA: TGCAGCGTTGGTGACGAGCTGGAGACCCAGTACTTC; CDR3: CSVGDELETQYF; V: TRBV29-1; J: TRBJ2-5; D: -; size: -
DNA: TGCGCCAGCAGCCAAGACCCCGGGACGGAACTTGTTCACTATGGCTACACCTTC; CDR3: CASSQDPGTELVHYGYTF; V: TRBV4-1; J: TRBJ1-2; D: -; size: few
DNA: TGCAGTGCTAGAGATAACAGGGGGAGCGCAGATACGCAGTATTTT; CDR3: CSARDNRGSADTQYF; V: TRBV20-1; J: TRBJ2-3; D: TRBD1; size: -
DNA: TGTGCCAGCAGCCACAGACAGGGGCGGGAGCCCCAGCATTTT; CDR3: CASSHRQGREPQHF; V: TRBV16; J: TRBJ1-5; D: TRBD1; size: -
DNA: TGTGCCAGCAGCCCTCCCAGCGGGCGGGGGGCCACTGAAGCTTTCTTT; CDR3: CASSPPSGRGATEAFF; V: TRBV12-3/TRBV12-4; J: TRBJ1-1; D: -; size: -
DNA: TGTGCCATCAGTGAGTCGACAGGTTCCGTACCACCCCGCCACTTT; CDR3: CAISESTGSVPPRHF; V: TRBV10-3; J: TRBJ1-6; D: -; size: -
DNA: TGTGCCAGCAGCTCCCGGACAGGGGGGTTTCACTTT; CDR3: CASSSRTGGFHF; V: TRBV7-2; J: TRBJ1-1; D: TRBD1; size: -
DNA: TGCGCCAGCAGCCAAGATCCCCTAGGGTATGGCTACACCTTC; CDR3: CASSQDPLGYGYTF; V: TRBV4-3; J: TRBJ1-2; D: -; size: -
DNA: TGCGCCAGCGGACGTTCACAGGGAGCAGGCGCTTTCTTT; CDR3: CASGRSQGAGAFF; V: TRBV5-1; J: TRBJ1-1; D: -; size: -
DNA: TGTGCCAGCAGTTTGGCTAGCGGGGGGCGTGATGAGCAGTTCTTC; CDR3: CASSLASGGRDEQFF; V: TRBV12-3/TRBV12-4; J: TRBJ2-1; D: TRBD2; size: few
DNA: TGTGCCAGTAGTATAGATGGGGGAGTCGACGAGCAGTACTTC; CDR3: CASSIDGGVDEQYF; V: TRBV19; J: TRBJ2-7; D: -; size: -
DNA: TGCGCCAGCAGCTTGATTAAGGGGGAAGAGACCCAGTACTTC; CDR3: CASSLIKGEETQYF; V: TRBV5-1; J: TRBJ2-5; D: -; size: few
DNA: TGCGCCAGCAGCCCTCGAGGCAGGCTGCAGGGCCAAGAGACCCAGTACTTC; CDR3: CASSPRGRLQGQETQYF; V: TRBV4-1; J: TRBJ2-5; D: -; size: few
DNA: TGTGCCAGCAGTTCGGGACAGGCCCCTGACAATGAGCAGTTCTTC; CDR3: CASSSGQAPDNEQFF; V: TRBV6-2/TRBV6-3; J: TRBJ2-1; D: TRBD1; size: many
DNA: TGTGCCAGCAGCCTTGACAGCAGCAATCAGCCCCAGCATTTT; CDR3: CASSLDSSNQPQHF; V: TRBV7-9; J: TRBJ1-5; D: -; size: many